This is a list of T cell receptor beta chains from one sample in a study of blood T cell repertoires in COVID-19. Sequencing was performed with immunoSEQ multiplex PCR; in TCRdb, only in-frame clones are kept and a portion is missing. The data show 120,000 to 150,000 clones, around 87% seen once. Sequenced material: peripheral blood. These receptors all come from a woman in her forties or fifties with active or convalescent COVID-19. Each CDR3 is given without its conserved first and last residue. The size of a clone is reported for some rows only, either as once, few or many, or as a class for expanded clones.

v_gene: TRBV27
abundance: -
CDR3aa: ASSVRASLYGYT

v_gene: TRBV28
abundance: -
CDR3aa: ASATGERHTEAF

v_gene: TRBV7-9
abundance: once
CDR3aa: ASSPGTGRGNTEAF

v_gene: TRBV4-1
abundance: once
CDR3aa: ASSQETNRRASSYEQY

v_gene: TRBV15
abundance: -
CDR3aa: ATSRGATGNPDTQY

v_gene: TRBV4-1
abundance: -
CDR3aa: ASSPIPATSGAGAEQF

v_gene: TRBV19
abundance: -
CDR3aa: ASRTSGGDEQF

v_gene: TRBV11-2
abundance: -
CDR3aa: ASSPGTSGRVDTQY

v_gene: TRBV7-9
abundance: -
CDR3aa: ASRTGQGQETQY

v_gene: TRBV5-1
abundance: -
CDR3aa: ASSRDTPNEKLF

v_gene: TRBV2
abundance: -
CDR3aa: ASHPGTGSAGNTIY

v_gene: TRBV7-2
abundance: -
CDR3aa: ASSPVAGGSREQF

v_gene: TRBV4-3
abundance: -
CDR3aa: ASSQEVLAGRAGELF

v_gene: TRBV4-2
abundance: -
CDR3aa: ASSQAAGETTDTQY

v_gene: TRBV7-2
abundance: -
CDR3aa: ASSPTGGTTYEQY

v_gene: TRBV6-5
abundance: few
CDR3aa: ASGSPKKTEAF

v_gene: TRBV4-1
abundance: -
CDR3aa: ASSQDIAGANEQY